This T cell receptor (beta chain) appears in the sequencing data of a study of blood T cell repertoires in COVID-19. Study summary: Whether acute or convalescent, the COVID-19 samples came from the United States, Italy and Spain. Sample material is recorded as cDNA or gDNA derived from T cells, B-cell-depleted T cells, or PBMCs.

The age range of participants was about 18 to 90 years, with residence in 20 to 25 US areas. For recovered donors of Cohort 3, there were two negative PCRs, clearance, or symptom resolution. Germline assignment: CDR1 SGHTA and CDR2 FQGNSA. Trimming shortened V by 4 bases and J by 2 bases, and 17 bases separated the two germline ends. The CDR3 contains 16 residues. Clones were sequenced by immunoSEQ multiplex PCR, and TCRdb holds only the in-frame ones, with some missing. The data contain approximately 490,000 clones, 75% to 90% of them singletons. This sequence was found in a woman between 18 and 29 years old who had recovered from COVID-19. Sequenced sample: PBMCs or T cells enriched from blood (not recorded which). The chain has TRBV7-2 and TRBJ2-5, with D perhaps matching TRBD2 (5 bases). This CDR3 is CASSSRTGRAQETQYF. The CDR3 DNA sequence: TGTGCCAGCAGCTCTCGGACGGGGAGAGCACAAGAGACCCAGTACTTC.